These 24 T cell receptor beta chains originate from one sample sequenced in a study of technical replicates of blood from four donors. Generated by immunoSEQ multiplex PCR, the TCRdb table keeps only in-frame clones and is missing some. The table shows tens of thousands of clones, with approximately 94% occurring only once. Sequencing input: T cells isolated from PBMCs. These receptors originate from a human donor in good health.

The chain couples TRBV2 to TRBJ1-3; TRBD1 is a possible D gene (6 bases). The V gene lost 5 bases and the J gene lost 0 bases, with 11 bases spanning the gap. Germline assignment: CDR1 SNHLY and CDR2 FYNNEI. This CDR3 spans 15 amino acids. The chain's CDR3 is CASSPQGSSGNTIYF. The CDR3 DNA reads TGTGCCAGCAGTCCCCAGGGGAGCTCTGGAAACACCATATATTTT.

V usage is TRBV11-3 and J usage is TRBJ1-1, with D maybe TRBD1 (6 bases). The ends were cut back, 5 bases at V and 5 bases at J, with 9 bases in the middle. There are 12 residues in the CDR3. Germline V gene lookup returns CDR1 SGHNT and CDR2 YENEEA. CDR3 in amino acids: CASSTGNTEAFF. CDR3 in DNA: TGTGCCAGCAGCACAGGGAATACTGAAGCTTTCTTT. Full variable domain (rest looked up from reference TRBV11-3 and TRBJ1-1): EAGVVQSPRYKIIEKKQPVAFWCNPISGHNTLYWYLQNLGQGPELLIRYENEEAVDDSQLPKDRFSAERLKGVDSTLKIQPAELGDSAVYLCASSTGNTEAFFGQGTRLTVV.

The rearrangement links TRBV6-5 to TRBJ2-1; D is perhaps TRBD2 (7 bases). In germline, CDR1 is MNHEY, CDR2 SVGAGI. The CDR3 runs to 16 residues. The V and J ends lost 2 bases and 6 bases respectively, with 17 bases between them. CDR3 loop: CASSYPSGGGGNEQFF. CDR3 bases: TGTGCCAGCAGTTACCCCTCCGGGGGAGGGGGCAATGAGCAGTTCTTC.

The chain employs TRBV11-2 and TRBJ2-1; D gene uncertain. V was shortened by 0 bases and J by 9 bases, with 15 bases between the two germline ends. Germline V lookup: CDR1 SGHAT, CDR2 FQNNGV. The CDR3 is 15 residues long. The DNA of the CDR3 is TGTGCCAGCAGCTTAGACGAACATACAGTAACTGAGCAGTTCTTC. This gives the protein CASSLDEHTVTEQFF. Based on the CDR3 plus reference TRBV11-2 and TRBJ2-1, the full variable domain is EAGVAQSPRYKIIEKRQSVAFWCNPISGHATLYWYQQILGQGPKLLIQFQNNGVVDDSQLPKDRFSAERLKGVDSTLKIQPAKLEDSAVYLCASSLDEHTVTEQFFGPGTRLTVL.

In this sample, this clone turned up once. The chain couples TRBV14 to TRBJ1-2, with 7 bases that match TRBD1. The CDR3 is made up of 17 amino acids. Germline V gives CDR1 SGHDN, CDR2 FVKESK. Trimming took 3 bases from V and 8 from J; bases not matched to a gene: 18. The CDR3 coding sequence is TGTGCCAGCAGCCAGGATGGACAGGCACATCCACTATGGGGCTACACCTTC. Amino acid sequence: CASSQDGQAHPLWGYTF. Supplemented by reference TRBV14 and TRBJ1-2, the full variable domain reads EAGVTQFPSHSVIEKGQTVTLRCDPISGHDNLYWYRRVMGKEIKFLLHFVKESKQDESGMPNNRFLAERTGGTYSTLKVQPAELEDSGVYFCASSQDGQAHPLWGYTFGSGTRLTVV.

J is TRBJ2-3 and V is TRBV9, with 13 bases that match TRBD2. This CDR3 is built from 17 residues. V was pared by 2 bases and J by 5 bases, with 8 bases of the junction left unmatched. CDR1 is SGDLS, CDR2 YYNGEE, per germline. CDR3 sequence (DNA): TGTGCCAGCAGCGTGGGTCGACTAGCGGGAGGAGGAGATACGCAGTATTTT. This gives the protein CASSVGRLAGGGDTQYF.

This rearrangement joins TRBV15 to TRBJ2-7; a weak D match, TRBD2 (5 bases). Per the germline V gene, CDR1 is LNHNV and CDR2 is YYDKDF (reference sequence). The CDR3 totals 13 residues. Trimming stripped 5 bases from V and 7 bases from J, with 15 bases between. The CDR3 reads CATSPGLQEEQYF. In DNA, the CDR3 is TGTGCCACCAGCCCAGGACTCCAGGAGGAGCAGTACTTC.

The chain carries TRBV19 and TRBJ2-3; D possibly corresponds to TRBD2 (6 bases). This CDR3 region has 13 residues. Germline assignment: CDR1 LNHDA and CDR2 SQIVND (reference sequence). Trimming shortened V by 5 bases and J by 5 bases, and 11 bases separated the two germline ends. CDR3 protein: CASSVGGQDTQYF. For the CDR3, the DNA is TGTGCCAGTAGTGTGGGAGGTCAAGATACGCAGTATTTT.

In this sample, this clone turned up a few times. The CDR3 DNA follows: TGCAGTGCTAGTAACGGTAACGAGCAGTACTTC. Its translation: CSASNGNEQYF. V is TRBV20-1 and J is TRBJ2-7; no firm D call. Germline lookup yields CDR1 DFQATT and CDR2 SNEGSKA (reference sequence). CDR3 length: 11 residues. The V and J ends lost 3 bases and 5 bases respectively, with 8 bases between them.

The gene calls are TRBV7-9 and TRBJ2-6, with D maybe TRBD2 (5 bases). This CDR3 comprises 18 residues. V was trimmed by 1 base and J by 0 bases, leaving 13 bases between them. Germline V gene data show CDR1 as SEHNR and CDR2 as FQNEAQ (reference sequence). The chain's CDR3 is CASSLGAGGGSGANVLTF. The CDR3 nucleotides are TGTGCCAGCAGCTTAGGCGCCGGAGGCGGCTCTGGGGCCAACGTCCTGACTTTC.

The V gene is TRBV2, the J gene TRBJ2-7; D might be TRBD2 (5 bases). With 8 bases removed from V and 6 bases from J, the gap between germline ends came to 17 bases. The CDR3 runs to 13 residues. Germline loops: CDR1 SNHLY, CDR2 FYNNEI. CDR3 in amino acids: CASGGQEVSEQYF. The CDR3 coding sequence is TGTGCCAGCGGTGGGCAGGAGGTCTCCGAGCAGTACTTC.

This sequence joins TRBV27 and TRBJ2-3; the D gene is possibly TRBD2 (5 bases). The CDR3 is made up of 16 amino acids. Germline-derived CDR1 and CDR2 are MNHEY and SMNVEV (reference sequence). V lost 0 bases and J 4 bases, leaving 14 bases between the germline ends. CDR3 loop: CASSLSFGMGADTQYF. The CDR3 region has the DNA TGTGCCAGCAGTTTATCGTTCGGGATGGGCGCAGATACGCAGTATTTT.

This clone appeared a single time. The chain couples TRBV7-8 to TRBJ1-2, with TRBD1 matching 7 bases. This CDR3 comprises 12 residues. Germline loops: CDR1 SGHVS, CDR2 FQNEAQ. V lost 3 bases to trimming and J lost 7 bases; unmatched junction nucleotides: 2. The CDR3 DNA sequence: TGTGCCAGCAGCTTGACAGGGAGTGGCTACACCTTC. Translation gives CASSLTGSGYTF.

The J gene is TRBJ2-3, the V gene TRBV4-1, with 10 positions matching TRBD2. The CDR3 loop spans 15 amino acids. Unmatched junction bases numbered 5, after V lost 6 bases and J lost 2 bases. Germline values: CDR1 MGHRA, CDR2 YSYEKL. CDR3 residues: CASRQLAGLTDTQYF. CDR3 nucleotides: TGCGCCAGCAGGCAACTAGCGGGACTCACAGATACGCAGTATTTT.

The V gene is TRBV9, the J gene TRBJ1-1; D is uncertain. This CDR3 is 11 amino acids long. The V end was cut by 9 bases, the J end by 1 base, with 7 bases between. Germline CDR1 is SGDLS and CDR2 is YYNGEE. The CDR3 DNA is TGTGCCATGGCAAAGAACACTGAAGCTTTCTTT. Protein: CAMAKNTEAFF.

The genes are TRBV6-5 and TRBJ2-3; tentative D call: TRBD2 (6 bases). The CDR3 totals 14 residues. V was shortened by 7 bases and J by 6 bases, with 17 bases between the two germline ends. Germline-derived CDR1 and CDR2 are MNHEY and SVGAGI. In DNA form, the CDR3 reads TGTGCCAGCAAGGATGTCGGGAGCGCTGATACGCAGTATTTT. Its protein product is CASKDVGSADTQYF.

The chain is built from TRBV5-1 and TRBJ2-5, with 8 bases aligning to TRBD1. The CDR3 covers 15 residues. Germline lookup yields CDR1 SGHRS and CDR2 YFSETQ. The V gene end was trimmed by 4 bases and the J gene end by 2 bases; junction bases not matched to a gene: 7. CDR3 protein: CASSPIQGGQETQYF. The CDR3 DNA is TGCGCCAGCAGCCCTATACAGGGGGGACAAGAGACCCAGTACTTC.

The chain is built from TRBV6-1 and TRBJ1-4; 7 nucleotides align to TRBD1. The germline V gene has CDR1 MNHNS and CDR2 SASEGT. The CDR3 covers 15 residues. Germline trimming cut 6 bases from V and 7 bases from J; bases unmatched to any gene: 11. The CDR3 spells CASSLFDRDSEKLFF. The CDR3 DNA reads as TGTGCCAGCAGCCTCTTCGACAGGGATAGTGAAAAACTGTTTTTT.

The count of this clone is one. This chain links TRBV6-6 with TRBJ2-2, with 7 positions matching TRBD1. Germline CDR1 reads MNHNY; CDR2 reads SVGAGI (reference sequence). The V segment lost 7 bases and the J segment 6 bases; nucleotides outside the gene matches: 11. CDR3 length: 15 residues. The CDR3 sequence: CASIKSVGGAGELFF. CDR3 nucleotides: TGTGCCAGCATTAAAAGTGTAGGGGGCGCCGGGGAGCTGTTTTTT.

V and J are TRBV2 and TRBJ1-5, with TRBD1 matching 9 bases. V trimming: 6 bases; J trimming: 2 bases; junction bases outside the gene matches: 2. Looked up from germline, CDR1 is SNHLY and CDR2 is FYNNEI. The CDR3 has 14 residues. CDR3 DNA: TGTGCCAGCAGCCGGACAGGGGGCAATCAGCCCCAGCATTTT. This sequence encodes CASSRTGGNQPQHF. Combining the CDR3 with reference TRBV2 and TRBJ1-5 gives the whole variable domain EPEVTQTPSHQVTQMGQEVILRCVPISNHLYFYWYRQILGQKVEFLVSFYNNEISEKSEIFDDQFSVERPDGSNFTLKIRSTKLEDSAMYFCASSRTGGNQPQHFGDGTRLSIL.

This chain links TRBV19 with TRBJ2-1; maybe TRBD2 (5 bases). The CDR3 runs 14 residues. With 6 bases removed from V and 5 bases from J, the gap between germline ends came to 14 bases. Germline V gene sequence: CDR1 LNHDA, CDR2 SQIVND (reference sequence). CDR3 protein: CASSRSGSNNEQFF. Here the CDR3 DNA reads TGTGCCAGTAGCAGAAGCGGTAGCAACAATGAGCAGTTCTTC.

The chain carries TRBV10-3 and TRBJ2-1; 7 bases match TRBD1. CDR1 is ENHRY, CDR2 SYGVKD, per germline. The V segment lost 0 bases and the J segment 4 bases; nucleotides outside the gene matches: 6. The CDR3 has 16 amino acids. CDR3 loop: CAISESSRTGYNEQFF. The CDR3 DNA is TGTGCCATCAGTGAGTCCTCCCGGACAGGTTACAATGAGCAGTTCTTC.

This chain joins TRBV18 and TRBJ2-1; perhaps TRBD1 as D (7 bases). Trimming cost V 5 bases and J 5 bases, with 25 bases left between them. Germline-derived CDR1 and CDR2 are KGHSH and LQKENI. The CDR3 is made up of 18 amino acids. The CDR3 sequence: CASSEYKTGLASNNEQFF. In DNA form, the CDR3 reads TGTGCCAGCTCAGAATACAAGACAGGGCTAGCGTCGAACAATGAGCAGTTCTTC.

The chain has TRBV2 and TRBJ1-1, with D unclear. The germline gives CDR1 SNHLY, CDR2 FYNNEI. V was clipped by 7 bases and J by 1 base, with 4 bases between them. The CDR3 is made up of 11 amino acids. CDR3 bases: TGTGCCAGCACAGGGAACACTGAAGCTTTCTTT. Translating gives CASTGNTEAFF. Full variable domain (outside the CDR3, taken from reference TRBV2 and TRBJ1-1): EPEVTQTPSHQVTQMGQEVILRCVPISNHLYFYWYRQILGQKVEFLVSFYNNEISEKSEIFDDQFSVERPDGSNFTLKIRSTKLEDSAMYFCASTGNTEAFFGQGTRLTVV.